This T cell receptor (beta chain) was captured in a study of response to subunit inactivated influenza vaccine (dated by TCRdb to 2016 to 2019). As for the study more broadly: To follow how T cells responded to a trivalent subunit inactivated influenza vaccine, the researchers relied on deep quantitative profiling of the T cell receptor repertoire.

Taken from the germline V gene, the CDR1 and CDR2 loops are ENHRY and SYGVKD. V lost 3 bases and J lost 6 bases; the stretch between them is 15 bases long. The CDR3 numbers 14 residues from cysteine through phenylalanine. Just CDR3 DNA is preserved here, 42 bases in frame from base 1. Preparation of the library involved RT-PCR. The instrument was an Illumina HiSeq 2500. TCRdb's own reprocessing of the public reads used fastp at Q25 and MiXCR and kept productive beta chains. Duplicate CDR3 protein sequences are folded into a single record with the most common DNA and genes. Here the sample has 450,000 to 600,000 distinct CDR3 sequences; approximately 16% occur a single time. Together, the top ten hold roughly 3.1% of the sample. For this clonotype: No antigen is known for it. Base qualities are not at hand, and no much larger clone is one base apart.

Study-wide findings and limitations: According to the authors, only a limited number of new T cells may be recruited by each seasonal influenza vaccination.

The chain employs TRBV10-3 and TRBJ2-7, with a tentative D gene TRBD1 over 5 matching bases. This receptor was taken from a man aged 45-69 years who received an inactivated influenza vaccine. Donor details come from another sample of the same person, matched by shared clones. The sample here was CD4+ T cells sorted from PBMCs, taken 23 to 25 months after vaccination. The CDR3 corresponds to CAISDARASREQYF. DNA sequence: TGTGCCATCAGTGACGCCAGGGCCTCTCGCGAGCAGTACTTC.